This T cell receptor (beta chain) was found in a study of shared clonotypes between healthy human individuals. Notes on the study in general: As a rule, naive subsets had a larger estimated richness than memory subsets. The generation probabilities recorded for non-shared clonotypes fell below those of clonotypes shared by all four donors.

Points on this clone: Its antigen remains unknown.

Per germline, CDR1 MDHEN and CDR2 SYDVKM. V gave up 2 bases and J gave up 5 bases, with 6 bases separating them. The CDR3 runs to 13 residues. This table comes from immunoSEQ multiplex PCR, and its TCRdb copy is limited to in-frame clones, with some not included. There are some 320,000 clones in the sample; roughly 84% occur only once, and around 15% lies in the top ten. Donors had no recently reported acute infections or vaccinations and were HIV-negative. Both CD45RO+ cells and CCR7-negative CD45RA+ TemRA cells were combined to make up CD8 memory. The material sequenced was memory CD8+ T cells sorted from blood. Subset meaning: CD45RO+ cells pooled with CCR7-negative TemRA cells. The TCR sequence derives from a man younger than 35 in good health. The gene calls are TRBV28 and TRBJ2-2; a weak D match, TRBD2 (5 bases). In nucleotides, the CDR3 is TGTGCCAGCAGTTTACGGGGTACCGGGGAGCTGTTTTTT. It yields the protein CASSLRGTGELFF.